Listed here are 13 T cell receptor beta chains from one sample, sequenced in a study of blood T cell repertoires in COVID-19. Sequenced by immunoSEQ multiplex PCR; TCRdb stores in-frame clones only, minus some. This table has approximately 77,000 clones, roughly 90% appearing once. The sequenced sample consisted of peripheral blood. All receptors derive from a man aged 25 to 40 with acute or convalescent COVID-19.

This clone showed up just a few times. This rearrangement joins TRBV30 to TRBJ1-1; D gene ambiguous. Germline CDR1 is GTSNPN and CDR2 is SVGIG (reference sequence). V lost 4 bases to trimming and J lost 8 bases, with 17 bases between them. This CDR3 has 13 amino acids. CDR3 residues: CAWTRMNGAEAFF. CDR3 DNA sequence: TGTGCCTGGACCCGAATGAACGGAGCCGAAGCTTTCTTT.

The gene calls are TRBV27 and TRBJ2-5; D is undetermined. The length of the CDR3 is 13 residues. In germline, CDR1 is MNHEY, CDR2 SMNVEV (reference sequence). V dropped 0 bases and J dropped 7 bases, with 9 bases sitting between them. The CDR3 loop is CASSLSAQRTQYF. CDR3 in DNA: TGTGCCAGCAGTTTATCGGCCCAACGGACCCAGTACTTC.

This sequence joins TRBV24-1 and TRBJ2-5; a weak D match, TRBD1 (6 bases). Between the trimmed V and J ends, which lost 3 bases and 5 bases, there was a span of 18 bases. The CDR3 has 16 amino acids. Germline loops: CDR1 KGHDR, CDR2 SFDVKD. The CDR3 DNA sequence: TGTGCCACCAGTGATCCTACAGGGCCCTCCGGGGAGACCCAGTACTTC. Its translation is CATSDPTGPSGETQYF.

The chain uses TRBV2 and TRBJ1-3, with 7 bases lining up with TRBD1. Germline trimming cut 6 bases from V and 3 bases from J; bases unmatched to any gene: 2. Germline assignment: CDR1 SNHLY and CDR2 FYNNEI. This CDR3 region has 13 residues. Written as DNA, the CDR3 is TGTGCCAGCAGCACAGGGGATGGAAACACCATATATTTT. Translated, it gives CASSTGDGNTIYF.

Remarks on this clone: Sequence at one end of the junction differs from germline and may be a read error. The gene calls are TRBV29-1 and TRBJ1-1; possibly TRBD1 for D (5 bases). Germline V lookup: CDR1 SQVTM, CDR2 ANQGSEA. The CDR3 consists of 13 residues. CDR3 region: CSVDSGLDTETFF. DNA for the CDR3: TGCAGCGTTGATTCGGGACTCGACACTGAAACTTTCTTT.

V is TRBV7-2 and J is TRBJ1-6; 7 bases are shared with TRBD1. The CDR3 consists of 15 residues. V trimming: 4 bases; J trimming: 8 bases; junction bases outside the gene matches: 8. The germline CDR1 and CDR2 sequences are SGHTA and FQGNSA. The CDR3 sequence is CASSYRTGGHSPLHF. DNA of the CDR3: TGTGCCAGCAGCTACCGGACAGGCGGACATTCACCCCTCCACTTT.

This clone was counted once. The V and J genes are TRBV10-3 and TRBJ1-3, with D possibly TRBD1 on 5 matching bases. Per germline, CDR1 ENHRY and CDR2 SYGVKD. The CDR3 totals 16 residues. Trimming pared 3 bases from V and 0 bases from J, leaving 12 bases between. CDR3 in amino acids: CAISEGRRGSGNTIYF. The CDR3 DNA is TGTGCCATCAGTGAAGGACGAAGGGGCTCTGGAAACACCATATATTTT.

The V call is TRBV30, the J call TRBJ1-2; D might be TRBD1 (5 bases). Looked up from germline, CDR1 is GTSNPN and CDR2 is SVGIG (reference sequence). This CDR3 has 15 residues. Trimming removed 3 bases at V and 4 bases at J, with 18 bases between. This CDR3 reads CAWSAGTAGGYGYTF. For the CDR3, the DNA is TGTGCCTGGAGCGCGGGGACGGCAGGCGGCTATGGCTACACCTTC.

The CDR3 here is CASSYTLRTGGGNTIYF. CDR3 DNA sequence: TGCGCCAGCAGCTATACCCTCCGGACAGGGGGTGGAAACACCATATATTTT. This chain uses TRBV5-1 with TRBJ1-3; 10 bases are shared with TRBD1. V dropped 3 bases and J dropped 3; count of bases not matched to a gene: 9. Germline lookup yields CDR1 SGHRS and CDR2 YFSETQ. CDR3 size: 17 residues.

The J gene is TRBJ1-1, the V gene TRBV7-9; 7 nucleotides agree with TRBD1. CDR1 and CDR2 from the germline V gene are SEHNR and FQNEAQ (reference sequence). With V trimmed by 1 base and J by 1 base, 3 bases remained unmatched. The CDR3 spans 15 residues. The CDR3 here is CASSLVTGENTEAFF. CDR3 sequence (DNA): TGTGCCAGCAGCTTAGTCACAGGGGAGAACACTGAAGCTTTCTTT.

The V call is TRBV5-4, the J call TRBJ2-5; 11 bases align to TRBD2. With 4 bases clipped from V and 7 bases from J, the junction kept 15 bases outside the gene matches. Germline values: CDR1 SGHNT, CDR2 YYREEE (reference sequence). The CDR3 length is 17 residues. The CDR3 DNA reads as TGTGCCAGCAGCGTAAAGACTAGCGGGATACTCAGCGGGACCCAGTACTTC. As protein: CASSVKTSGILSGTQYF.

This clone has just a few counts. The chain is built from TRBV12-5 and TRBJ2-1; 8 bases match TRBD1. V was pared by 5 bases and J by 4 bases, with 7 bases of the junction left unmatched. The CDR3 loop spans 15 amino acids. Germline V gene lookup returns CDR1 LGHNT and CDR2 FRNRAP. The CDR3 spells CASGLGQGMYNEQFF. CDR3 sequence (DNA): TGTGCTAGTGGTCTCGGACAGGGAATGTACAATGAGCAGTTCTTC.

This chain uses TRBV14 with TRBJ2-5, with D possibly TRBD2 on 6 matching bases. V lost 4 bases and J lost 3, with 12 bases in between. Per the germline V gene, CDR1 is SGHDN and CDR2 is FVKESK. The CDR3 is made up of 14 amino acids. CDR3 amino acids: CASSPLTGEETQYF. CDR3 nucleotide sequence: TGTGCCAGCAGCCCCTTAACGGGAGAAGAGACCCAGTACTTC.